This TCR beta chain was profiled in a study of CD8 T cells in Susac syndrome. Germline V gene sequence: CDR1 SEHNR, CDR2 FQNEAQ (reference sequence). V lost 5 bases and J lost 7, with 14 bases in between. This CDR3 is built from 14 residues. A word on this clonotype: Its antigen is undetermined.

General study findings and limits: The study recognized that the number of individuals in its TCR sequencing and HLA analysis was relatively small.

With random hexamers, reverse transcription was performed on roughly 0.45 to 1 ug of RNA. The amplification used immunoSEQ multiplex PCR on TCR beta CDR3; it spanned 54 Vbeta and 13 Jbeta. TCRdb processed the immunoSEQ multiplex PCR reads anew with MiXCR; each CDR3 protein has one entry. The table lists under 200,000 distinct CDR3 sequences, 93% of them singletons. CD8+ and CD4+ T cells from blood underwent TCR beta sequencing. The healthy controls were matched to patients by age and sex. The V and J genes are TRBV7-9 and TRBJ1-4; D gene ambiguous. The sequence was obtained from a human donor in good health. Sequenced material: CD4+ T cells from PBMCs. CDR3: CASSHSSPGEKLFF. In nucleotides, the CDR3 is TGTGCCAGCAGCCATTCCTCCCCTGGTGAAAAACTGTTTTTT.